This TCR beta chain came from a study of graft-versus-host responses after intestinal transplantation (dated by TCRdb to about 2021). For the wider study: The transplants that recipients got were multivisceral, liver-intestinal, or isolated intestinal. Every recipient was given anti-thymocyte globulin induction, then maintenance tacrolimus and steroids for about 3 years. After intestinal transplantation, graft-versus-host and host-versus-graft alloreactive T cell clones in the graft, circulation and bone marrow were tracked using bulk TCR-beta CDR3 sequencing. To identify alloreactive clones, pre-transplant mixed lymphocyte reaction products were sequenced and compared with unstimulated pre-transplant donor and recipient T cells. The cohort enrolled under 25 intestinal transplant recipients including one retransplant, and a few patients lacking pretransplant specimens were excluded. Donor T cell macrochimerism was defined as a peak of at least 4% donor T cells among recipient peripheral blood mononuclear cells. Rather than being sequenced by the commercial service, samples from a few later patients were sequenced in-house on an Illumina MiSeq and processed with MiXCR. General study outcomes and caveats: GvH clones were detected in recipient bone marrow, and some appeared earlier in ileal mucosa or blood, consistent with an intestinal mucosal origin. In the allografts of patients with donor T cell macrochimerism, GvH to HvG T cell clonal ratios were high. The conclusions were limited by the relatively low number and heterogeneity of the intestinal transplant patients. Early after transplant, peak levels of circulating GvH clones were associated with declines in HvG clones.

This clone counts as medium-sized (0.01 to 0.1%). It has no known antigen specificity. There are no base qualities to consult, and no much larger clone falls within one base. For this chain, trimming is 2 bases at the V end and 8 bases at the J end, and the number of junction bases without a gene match is 4. The CDR3 numbers 14 residues from cysteine through phenylalanine. Only CDR3 DNA is held: 42 bases, read in frame from base 1. The germline V gene specifies MGHRA as CDR1 and YSYEKL as CDR2. The method behind the library was the immunoSEQ multiplex PCR assay. For most patients, genomic DNA was isolated using the Qiagen DNeasy Blood and Tissue Kit and was shipped frozen to Adaptive Biotechnologies for TCR sequencing. For most patients, high-throughput TCR-beta CDR3 sequencing of genomic DNA was performed by Adaptive Biotechnologies. The original pipeline was this. TCR sequencing data were retrieved from Adaptive's ImmunoSEQ software for 18 patients, whereas a few other patients were processed with MiXCR and VDJtools. CD4 versus CD8 sorting errors were corrected by removing sequences found in both subsets at a frequency ratio below 5:1. CDR3 nucleotide sequences shared between donor and recipient were removed because their origin could not be assigned. To count as alloreactive, a clone needed at least 2-fold expansion over unstimulated cells and a minimum CFSE-low frequency of 0.002% (template counts) or 0.001% (read counts). Clones were considered mappable if detected in sequenced pre-transplant spleen, lymph node, or MLR CFSE-low populations of the donor or recipient. The cumulative frequency of alloreactive clones was calculated as a percentage of all sequences, weighted by copy number. This immuneACCESS table, as held by TCRdb, lists in-frame sequences with V and J called but not all clones. Of the missing ones, under half trace to an unresolved V gene in checked studies; the others have no known cause. V, J and clone size reflect that table, while D and trimming were determined from the DNA. The sample table contains about 100,000 clones; only one count was recorded for roughly 87% of them. Clones ranked in the top ten supply about 0.9% of the sample.

The time point label corresponds to: cells obtained before transplantation from donor or recipient. CD3+CD4+ and CD3+CD8+ populations were FACS-sorted from unstimulated pre-transplant donor and recipient cells taken from spleen or lymph nodes. This chain is built from TRBV4-1 and TRBJ2-4, and 9 junctional nucleotides match TRBD1. The receptor's source is a human donor who received an intestinal transplant. The sample here was unstimulated CD4+ T cells sorted from spleen or lymph node cells, taken before intestinal transplant. The CDR3 region has the sequence CASSQTDRGDIQYF. The bases read TGCGCCAGCAGCCAAACAGACAGGGGGGACATTCAGTACTTC.